The entry below gives a single T cell receptor (beta chain) sequence along with its context. Its antigen is unidentified. Treatment here: 15 to 20 received Ad26.COV2.S at low or high dose, single or two shots; roughly five received placebo; per-sample allocation not given. The investigators took samples on day 63 after the first vaccine or placebo injection. The data were taken from a study of Ad26.COV2.S vaccination and SARS-CoV-2 variants. At the level of the study: Ad26.COV2.S given intramuscularly, once or twice 56 days apart.

Here immunoSEQ multiplex PCR was the method, and the copy in TCRdb shows in-frame clones only, minus some. The table includes approximately 300,000 clones, approximately 86% detected once. Study observations and caveats: Placebo recipients and vaccine recipients were similar in non-spike TCR breadth. Vaccinees showed greater spike-specific TCR breadth than placebo recipients.

The clonotype comes from a person aged 18 to 59 who received the Ad26.COV2.S COVID-19 vaccine or a placebo. This sample comprised peripheral blood, obtained in a trial of Ad26.COV2.S vaccine versus placebo.

The CDR3 bases are TGTGCCAGCAGCTCCCCTAGCGGGGGGGGTAGCTGGGAGACCCAGTACTTC. This translates into CASSSPSGGGSWETQYF. V and J are TRBV7-2 and TRBJ2-5, with 12 bases aligning to TRBD2. Trimming cost V 4 bases and J 5 bases; bases outside gene matches: 11. In germline, CDR1 is SGHTA, CDR2 FQGNSA. This CDR3 spans 17 amino acids.